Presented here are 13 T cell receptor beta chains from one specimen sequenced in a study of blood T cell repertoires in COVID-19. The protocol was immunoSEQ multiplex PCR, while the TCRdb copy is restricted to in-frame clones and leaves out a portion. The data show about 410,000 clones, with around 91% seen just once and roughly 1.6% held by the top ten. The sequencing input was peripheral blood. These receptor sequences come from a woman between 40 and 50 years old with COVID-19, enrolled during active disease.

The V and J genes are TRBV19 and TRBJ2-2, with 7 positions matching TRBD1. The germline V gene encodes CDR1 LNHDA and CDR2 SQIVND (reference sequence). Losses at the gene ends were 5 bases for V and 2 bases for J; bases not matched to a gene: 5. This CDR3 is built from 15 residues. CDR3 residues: CASSSRDSNTGELFF. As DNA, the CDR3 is TGTGCCAGTAGTTCCCGGGACAGCAACACCGGGGAGCTGTTTTTT.

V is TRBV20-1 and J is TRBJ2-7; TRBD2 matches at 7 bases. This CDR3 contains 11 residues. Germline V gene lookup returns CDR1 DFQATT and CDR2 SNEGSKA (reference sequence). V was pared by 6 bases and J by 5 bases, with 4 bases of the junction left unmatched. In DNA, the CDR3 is TGCAGTGCGACGCGGGGGAACGAGCAGTACTTC. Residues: CSATRGNEQYF.

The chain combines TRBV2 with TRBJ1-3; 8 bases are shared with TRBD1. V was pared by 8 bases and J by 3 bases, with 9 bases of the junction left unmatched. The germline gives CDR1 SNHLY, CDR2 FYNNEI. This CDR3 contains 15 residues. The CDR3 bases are TGTGCCAGCGCTCTAGCGACAGGGGTTGGAAACACCATATATTTT. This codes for CASALATGVGNTIYF.

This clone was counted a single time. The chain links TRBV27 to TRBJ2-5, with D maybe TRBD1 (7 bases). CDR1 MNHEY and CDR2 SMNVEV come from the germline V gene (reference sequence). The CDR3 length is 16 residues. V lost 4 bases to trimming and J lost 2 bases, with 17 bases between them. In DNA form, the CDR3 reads TGTGCCAGCAGTTACTCCTCCAGGGGGACTCAAGAGACCCAGTACTTC. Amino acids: CASSYSSRGTQETQYF.

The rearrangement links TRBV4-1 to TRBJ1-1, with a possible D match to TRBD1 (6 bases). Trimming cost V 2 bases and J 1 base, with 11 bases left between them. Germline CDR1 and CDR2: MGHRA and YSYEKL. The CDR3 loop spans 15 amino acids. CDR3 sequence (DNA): TGCGCCAGCAGCCAACTACCGGGACAGAACACTGAAGCTTTCTTT. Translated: CASSQLPGQNTEAFF.

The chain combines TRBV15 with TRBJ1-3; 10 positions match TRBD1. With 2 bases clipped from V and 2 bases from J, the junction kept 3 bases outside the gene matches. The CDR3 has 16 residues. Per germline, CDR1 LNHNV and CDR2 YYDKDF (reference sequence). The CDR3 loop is CATSRRQGATGNTIYF. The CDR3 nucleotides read TGTGCCACCAGCAGAAGACAGGGGGCAACTGGAAACACCATATATTTT.

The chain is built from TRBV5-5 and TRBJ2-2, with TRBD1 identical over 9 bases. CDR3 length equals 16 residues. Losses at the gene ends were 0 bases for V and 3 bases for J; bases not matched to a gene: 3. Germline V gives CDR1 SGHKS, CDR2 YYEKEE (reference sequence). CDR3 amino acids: CASSLDRGLYTGELFF. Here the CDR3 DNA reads TGTGCCAGCAGCTTGGACAGGGGGCTATACACCGGGGAGCTGTTTTTT.

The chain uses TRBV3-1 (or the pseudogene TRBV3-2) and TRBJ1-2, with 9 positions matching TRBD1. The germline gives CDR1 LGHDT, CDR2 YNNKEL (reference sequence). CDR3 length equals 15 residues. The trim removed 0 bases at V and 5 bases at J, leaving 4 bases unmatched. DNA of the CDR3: TGTGCCAGCAGCCAAGACGGGGACAGGGTATATGGCTACACCTTC. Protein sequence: CASSQDGDRVYGYTF.

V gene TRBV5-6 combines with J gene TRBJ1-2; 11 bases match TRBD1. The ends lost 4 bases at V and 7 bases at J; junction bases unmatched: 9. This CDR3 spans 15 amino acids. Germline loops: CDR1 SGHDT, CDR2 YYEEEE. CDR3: CASSTTGQGDGGYTF. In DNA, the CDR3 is TGTGCCAGCAGCACTACGGGACAGGGGGATGGTGGCTACACCTTC. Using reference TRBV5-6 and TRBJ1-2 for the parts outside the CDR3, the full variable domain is DAGVTQSPTHLIKTRGQQVTLRCSPKSGHDTVSWYQQALGQGPQFIFQYYEEEERQRGNFPDRFSGHQFPNYSSELNVNALLLGDSALYLCASSTTGQGDGGYTFGSGTRLTVV.

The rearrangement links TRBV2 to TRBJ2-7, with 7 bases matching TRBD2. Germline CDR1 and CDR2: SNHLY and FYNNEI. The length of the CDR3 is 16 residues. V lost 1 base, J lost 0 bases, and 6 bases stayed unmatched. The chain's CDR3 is CASSEDWGRASYEQYF. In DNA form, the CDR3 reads TGTGCCAGCAGTGAAGACTGGGGGAGGGCCTCCTACGAGCAGTACTTC. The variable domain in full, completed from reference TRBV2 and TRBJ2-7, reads EPEVTQTPSHQVTQMGQEVILRCVPISNHLYFYWYRQILGQKVEFLVSFYNNEISEKSEIFDDQFSVERPDGSNFTLKIRSTKLEDSAMYFCASSEDWGRASYEQYFGPGTRLTVT.

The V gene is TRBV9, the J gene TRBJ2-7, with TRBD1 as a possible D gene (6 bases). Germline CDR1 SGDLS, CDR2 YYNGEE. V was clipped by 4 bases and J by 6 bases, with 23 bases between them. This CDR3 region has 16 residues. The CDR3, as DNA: TGTGCCAGCAGCCCCCTGGGAGATGGGGGCGCGTCCGAGCAGTACTTC. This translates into CASSPLGDGGASEQYF.

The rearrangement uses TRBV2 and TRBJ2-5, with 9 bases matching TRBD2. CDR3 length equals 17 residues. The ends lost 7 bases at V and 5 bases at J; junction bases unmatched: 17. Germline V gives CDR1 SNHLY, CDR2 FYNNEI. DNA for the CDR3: TGTGCCAGCACTCACGACTCAAAAGCGGGGGGTAGGGAGACCCAGTACTTC. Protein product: CASTHDSKAGGRETQYF.

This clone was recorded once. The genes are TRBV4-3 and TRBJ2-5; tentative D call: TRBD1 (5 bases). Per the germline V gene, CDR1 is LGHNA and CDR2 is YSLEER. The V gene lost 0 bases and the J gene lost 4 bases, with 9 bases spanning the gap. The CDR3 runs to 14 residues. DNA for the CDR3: TGCGCCAGCAGCCAAGATAGGGGTGGAGAGACCCAGTACTTC. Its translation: CASSQDRGGETQYF.